A single T cell receptor (beta chain) is shown here with its context. The sample is drawn from a study of blood T cell repertoires in COVID-19. Original data processing: Cell counts per sample came from amplifying reference gene primers. TCRdb's copy holds only in-frame clones and misses some; the assay was immunoSEQ multiplex PCR. That table furnishes V, J and clone size, whereas the DNA furnished D and trimming. The data show about 110,000 clones, with about 70% seen just once and 6% to 8% held by the top ten. The CDR3 length is 16 residues. After removal of 4 bases from V and 0 bases from J, the junction contained 6 bases not matched to a gene. Looked up from germline, CDR1 is MDHEN and CDR2 is SYDVKM.

The sequenced sample was peripheral blood. This TCR came from a woman in her sixties with acute or convalescent COVID-19. The V call is TRBV28, the J call TRBJ2-1, with 7 bases that match TRBD2. CDR3 DNA sequence: TGTGCCAGCAGTTCCCCTAGCGGTAGCTCCTACAATGAGCAGTTCTTC. It translates to CASSSPSGSSYNEQFF. The whole variable domain, filled in from reference TRBV28 and TRBJ2-1, reads DVKVTQSSRYLVKRTGEKVFLECVQDMDHENMFWYRQDPGLGLRLIYFSYDVKMKEKGDIPEGYSVSREKKERFSLILESASTNQTSMYLCASSSPSGSSYNEQFFGPGTRLTVL.